The 29 T cell receptor beta chains below were found in one sample sequenced in a study of beta chain features in type 1 diabetes (dated by TCRdb to the late 2010s). Overall study results and their limits: Type 1 diabetes patients showed a moderate but significant shortening of TCRB CDR3 length in all four CD4+ subsets.

Their antigen targets remain unknown. The receptor library was made with the immunoSEQ multiplex PCR assay. All of the isolated RNA was reverse transcribed with the High Capacity cDNA Reverse Transcription Kit, so expressed TCRB transcripts were sequenced. This immuneACCESS table, as held by TCRdb, lists in-frame sequences with V and J called but not all clones. Of the missing ones, under half trace to an unresolved V gene in checked studies; the others have no known cause. This sample gives about 300,000 clones in total; about 13% of them show up just once. The leading ten clones occupy roughly 0.015% of the sample. Sequenced input: naive CD4+ T cells from blood. The sample's cell subset or site label, in plain terms: true naive CD4+ T cells. The receptors come from a woman aged 18 to 35 with type 1 diabetes.

This chain links TRBV28 with TRBJ1-5; D possibly corresponds to TRBD1 (5 bases). Germline loops: CDR1 MDHEN, CDR2 SYDVKM. V lost 6 bases to trimming and J lost 5 bases, with 17 bases between them. The CDR3 has 15 amino acids. The CDR3 DNA follows: TGTGCCAGCAGCTCCAACCCAGGGTCACATCAGCCCCAGCATTTT. It codes for CASSSNPGSHQPQHF.

This clone was counted between two and nine times. This chain joins TRBV15 and TRBJ2-1; weak D call: TRBD2 (6 bases). Germline V gene sequence: CDR1 LNHNV, CDR2 YYDKDF (reference sequence). Trimming cost V 7 bases and J 2 bases, with 15 bases left between them. The CDR3 spans 15 residues. CDR3 sequence: CATTPGTGAYNEQFF. Written as DNA, the CDR3 is TGTGCCACCACCCCAGGAACGGGAGCCTACAATGAGCAGTTCTTC.

Only a few counts were recorded for this clone. This chain uses TRBV15 with TRBJ2-1; 10 nucleotides line up with TRBD2. V shed 0 bases, J shed 2 bases, and the junction held 4 bases outside the gene matches. The CDR3 is made up of 17 amino acids. Per the germline V gene, CDR1 is LNHNV and CDR2 is YYDKDF (reference sequence). CDR3 residues: CATSRDSGRTPYNEQFF. CDR3 coding DNA: TGTGCCACCAGCAGAGATAGCGGGAGGACCCCCTACAATGAGCAGTTCTTC. Supplemented by reference TRBV15 and TRBJ2-1, the full variable domain reads DAMVIQNPRYQVTQFGKPVTLSCSQTLNHNVMYWYQQKSSQAPKLLFHYYDKDFNNEADTPDNFQSRRPNTSFCFLDIRSPGLGDTAMYLCATSRDSGRTPYNEQFFGPGTRLTVL.

This clone came up a few times. The chain has TRBV28 and TRBJ1-5; D not resolved. This CDR3 contains 13 residues. The germline gives CDR1 MDHEN, CDR2 SYDVKM. The V end lost 3 bases, the J end lost 9 bases, and 12 bases lay between the germline ends. The CDR3 reads CASSLEGPRPQHF. DNA of the CDR3: TGTGCCAGCAGTTTGGAGGGCCCGAGGCCCCAGCATTTT.

The V and J genes are TRBV5-1 and TRBJ2-1, with 10 positions matching TRBD2. Germline V gene sequence: CDR1 SGHRS, CDR2 YFSETQ. Unmatched junction bases numbered 6, after V lost 4 bases and J lost 2 bases. The CDR3 covers 16 residues. The CDR3 DNA reads as TGCGCCAGCAGCCCAGCGGGAGGGAGCCCCTACAATGAGCAGTTCTTC. It encodes CASSPAGGSPYNEQFF. The full variable domain, its missing parts supplied by reference TRBV5-1 and TRBJ2-1, is KAGVTQTPRYLIKTRGQQVTLSCSPISGHRSVSWYQQTPGQGLQFLFEYFSETQRNKGNFPGRFSGRQFSNSRSEMNVSTLELGDSALYLCASSPAGGSPYNEQFFGPGTRLTVL.

V gene TRBV10-1 combines with J gene TRBJ2-1; no definite D call. CDR3 length: 12 amino acids. The V gene's germline CDR1 is WNHNN and CDR2 SYGVQD (reference sequence). Deletions cut 5 bases from V and 8 bases from J, with 10 bases between. Written as DNA, the CDR3 is TGCGCCAGCAGTCGGAGTGGCGATGAGCAGTTCTTC. This translates into CASSRSGDEQFF.

The table lists this clone with a few counts. Other DNA sequences of this sample code for an identical CDR3. CDR3 amino acids: CASSLDRNTEAFF. The DNA of the CDR3 is TGTGCCAGCAGCCTGGACAGGAACACTGAAGCTTTCTTT. The chain combines TRBV7-9 with TRBJ1-1; perhaps TRBD1 as D (6 bases). The CDR3 extends over 13 amino acids. Trimming stripped 5 bases from V and 1 base from J, with 8 bases between. In germline, CDR1 is SEHNR, CDR2 FQNEAQ (reference sequence).

The sample holds a few counts of this clone. The V call is TRBV10-3, the J call TRBJ2-7; TRBD2 might be the D (5 bases). The CDR3 sequence is 14 residues long. Germline V CDR1 and CDR2: ENHRY, SYGVKD. With 8 bases removed from V and 0 bases from J, the gap between germline ends came to 14 bases. CDR3 residues: CAIGLRALSYEQYF. DNA of the CDR3: TGTGCCATCGGATTGCGGGCGCTCTCCTACGAGCAGTACTTC.

This chain joins TRBV10-2 and TRBJ2-1, with 8 bases that match TRBD2. J lost 7 bases, V lost 4 bases, and 3 bases had no gene match. The CDR3 extends over 13 amino acids. Germline lookup yields CDR1 WSHSY and CDR2 SAAADI. CDR3 region: CASSGAGVNEQFF. The CDR3 DNA follows: TGCGCCAGCAGTGGAGCGGGAGTAAATGAGCAGTTCTTC.

The rearrangement joins TRBV4-2 to TRBJ2-3; TRBD2 matches at 13 bases. The CDR3 is made up of 16 amino acids. Trimming took 5 bases from V and 2 from J; bases not matched to a gene: 4. Germline CDR1 reads LGHNA; CDR2 reads YNFKEQ. The CDR3, as DNA: TGTGCCAGCAGCAAGACTAGCGGGAGGTTCACAGATACGCAGTATTTT. It encodes CASSKTSGRFTDTQYF.

This clone appeared a few times. The chain couples TRBV2 to TRBJ2-1; D possibly corresponds to TRBD1 (6 bases). CDR3 length: 11 amino acids. Per germline, CDR1 SNHLY and CDR2 FYNNEI. With 10 bases removed from V and 9 bases from J, the gap between germline ends came to 13 bases. The CDR3 sequence is CATHEGVEQFF. The CDR3 nucleotides are TGTGCCACCCACGAGGGGGTTGAGCAGTTCTTC.

This clone was found a few times. Other nucleotide sequences in the sample specify the same CDR3. This rearrangement joins TRBV28 to TRBJ2-7; D gene unclear. The CDR3 has 13 amino acids. V was pared by 2 bases and J by 2 bases, with 7 bases between. Per the germline V gene, CDR1 is MDHEN and CDR2 is SYDVKM. The CDR3 is CASSLGQPYEQYF. CDR3 DNA: TGTGCCAGCAGTTTAGGGCAGCCCTACGAGCAGTACTTC. Looking up the rest from reference TRBV28 and TRBJ2-7 gives the full variable domain: DVKVTQSSRYLVKRTGEKVFLECVQDMDHENMFWYRQDPGLGLRLIYFSYDVKMKEKGDIPEGYSVSREKKERFSLILESASTNQTSMYLCASSLGQPYEQYFGPGTRLTVT.

This clone was counted a few times. The J gene is TRBJ2-1, the V gene TRBV11-2; D may be TRBD2 (5 bases). CDR1 is SGHAT, CDR2 FQNNGV, per germline. The V end lost 2 bases, the J end lost 7 bases, and 18 bases lay between the germline ends. The CDR3 spans 16 residues. The CDR3 DNA sequence: TGTGCCAGCAGCTTACGTGACTCATCCCCGGGAAATGAGCAGTTCTTC. This translates into CASSLRDSSPGNEQFF.

The chain uses TRBV5-4 and TRBJ2-7, with D maybe TRBD1 (5 bases). The germline V gene encodes CDR1 SGHNT and CDR2 YYREEE (reference sequence). This CDR3 comprises 15 residues. With 5 bases removed from V and 1 base from J, the gap between germline ends came to 16 bases. DNA for the CDR3: TGTGCCAGCAGGGAAGGGGTCGGGCCTTCCTACGAGCAGTACTTC. Translated: CASREGVGPSYEQYF.

This clone has just a few counts. The V gene is TRBV18, the J gene TRBJ1-5; 9 bases align to TRBD1. The CDR3 is 16 residues long. Germline V CDR1 and CDR2: KGHSH, LQKENI. Trimming cost V 3 bases and J 1 base; bases outside gene matches: 4. CDR3 DNA sequence: TGTGCCAGCTCACCCCGGACAGGGGAAAGCAATCAGCCCCAGCATTTT. It encodes CASSPRTGESNQPQHF.

This clone was seen a few times. The gene calls are TRBV9 and TRBJ2-4; the match to TRBD2 covers 7 bases. J was trimmed by 4 bases and V by 3 bases; bases with no gene match: 10. The CDR3 runs to 16 residues. CDR1 and CDR2 (germline): SGDLS, YYNGEE. The CDR3 DNA reads as TGTGCCAGCAGCGCTGGCCTTCTAGCGGAGAAAAACATTCAGTACTTC. As protein: CASSAGLLAEKNIQYF. The full variable domain, completed using reference TRBV9 and TRBJ2-4, is DSGVTQTPKHLITATGQRVTLRCSPRSGDLSVYWYQQSLDQGLQFLIQYYNGEERAKGNILERFSAQQFPDLHSELNLSSLELGDSALYFCASSAGLLAEKNIQYFGAGTRLSVL.

A few counts support this clone. V gene TRBV20-1 combines with J gene TRBJ2-3; D remains ambiguous. The CDR3 has 11 amino acids. Trimming removed 7 bases from V and 2 bases from J, with 7 bases in between. CDR1 and CDR2 (germline): DFQATT, SNEGSKA (reference sequence). The chain's CDR3 is CSGFHTDTQYF. Written as DNA, the CDR3 is TGCAGTGGTTTTCACACAGATACGCAGTATTTT.

V usage is TRBV30 and J usage is TRBJ2-7; D gene unclear. In germline, CDR1 is GTSNPN, CDR2 SVGIG (reference sequence). The CDR3 has 11 residues. The V and J ends lost 2 bases and 3 bases respectively, with 5 bases between them. The CDR3 region is CAWSNNYEQYF. The CDR3 coding sequence is TGTGCCTGGAGTAACAACTACGAGCAGTACTTC.

This clone came up a few times. The chain combines TRBV2 with TRBJ2-5; 12 bases match TRBD2. Per germline, CDR1 SNHLY and CDR2 FYNNEI. J lost 4 bases, V lost 3 bases, and 9 bases had no gene match. There are 17 residues in the CDR3. The CDR3 nucleotides are TGTGCCAGCAGTGAGGAGCCTAGCGGGAGGGCCAGAGAGACCCAGTACTTC. Residues: CASSEEPSGRARETQYF.

The chain combines TRBV28 with TRBJ2-7; D might be TRBD2 (5 bases). V was pared by 6 bases and J by 7 bases, with 13 bases between. The CDR3 sequence is 12 residues long. CDR1 MDHEN and CDR2 SYDVKM come from the germline V gene. The chain's CDR3 is CASRTYGDEQYF. In DNA form, the CDR3 reads TGTGCCAGCAGGACGTACGGGGATGAGCAGTACTTC.

Only a few counts were recorded for this clone. The chain has TRBV5-6 and TRBJ2-3, with D possibly matching TRBD1 (5 bases). V was cut by 4 bases and J by 5 bases, with 11 bases left in between. Germline-derived CDR1 and CDR2 are SGHDT and YYEEEE. The CDR3 is 13 amino acids. CDR3 region: CASSRQGGDTQYF. DNA for the CDR3: TGTGCCAGCAGCCGGCAGGGCGGAGATACGCAGTATTTT.

This clone was recorded a few times. The gene calls are TRBV2 and TRBJ2-1; D is ambiguous. Germline loops: CDR1 SNHLY, CDR2 FYNNEI. The CDR3 is 11 residues long. The V end lost 3 bases, the J end lost 9 bases, and 6 bases lay between the germline ends. The CDR3 DNA reads as TGTGCCAGCAGTGAGCAGGTTGAGCAGTTCTTC. Protein sequence: CASSEQVEQFF.

The chain has TRBV27 and TRBJ1-2, with 8 bases matching TRBD1. After removal of 6 bases from V and 6 bases from J, the junction contained 9 bases not matched to a gene. The CDR3 runs 14 residues. Germline V CDR1 and CDR2: MNHEY, SMNVEV (reference sequence). The CDR3 DNA sequence: TGTGCCAGCAGAAGTTTCGGACAGGGAAATGGCTACACCTTC. Its translation: CASRSFGQGNGYTF.

Regarding this clone: The identical CDR3 is also encoded by other nucleotide sequences in the sample. The CDR3 bases are TGCGCCAGCAGCCCGGGAGGGGGCTCCTACAATGAGCAGTTCTTC. Translating it yields CASSPGGGSYNEQFF. The chain links TRBV5-1 to TRBJ2-1; 8 bases are a match to TRBD2. Germline CDR1 SGHRS, CDR2 YFSETQ. The CDR3 length is 15 residues. V lost 4 bases, J lost 0 bases, and 3 bases stayed unmatched.

V gene TRBV7-8 combines with J gene TRBJ2-7; the D gene is possibly TRBD1 (5 bases). The CDR3 spans 14 residues. Trimming left V 0 bases short and J 3 bases short, with 9 bases between. In germline, CDR1 is SGHVS, CDR2 FQNEAQ. The CDR3 sequence: CASSLADSHYEQYF. CDR3 sequence (DNA): TGTGCCAGCAGCTTAGCAGACAGCCACTACGAGCAGTACTTC. The variable domain in full, with the rest retrieved from reference TRBV7-8 and TRBJ2-7, is GAGVSQSPRYKVAKRGQDVALRCDPISGHVSLFWYQQALGQGPEFLTYFQNEAQLDKSGLPSDRFFAERPEGSVSTLKIQRTQQEDSAVYLCASSLADSHYEQYFGPGTRLTVT.

The V gene is TRBV29-1, the J gene TRBJ2-3; TRBD2 agrees at 10 bases. The V and J ends lost 6 bases and 3 bases, in that order; junction bases with no gene match: 15. Per germline, CDR1 SQVTM and CDR2 ANQGSEA. The CDR3 sequence is 17 residues long. The CDR3 here is CSVGGIAGGRGTDTQYF. CDR3 DNA sequence: TGCAGCGTGGGGGGGATAGCGGGAGGCCGAGGAACAGATACGCAGTATTTT.

The chain carries TRBV6-5 and TRBJ2-7; weak D call: TRBD1 (7 bases). Trimming took off 6 bases at V and 7 bases at J, with 19 bases between the two ends. CDR3 size: 14 residues. In germline, CDR1 is MNHEY, CDR2 SVGAGI. The CDR3 nucleotides read TGTGCCAGCAGACCGGGAGACAGGGAGATGGAGCAGTACGTC. Amino acids: CASRPGDREMEQYV.

This clone occurred a few times. The chain has TRBV2 and TRBJ2-1, with TRBD2 matching 13 bases. The V segment lost 6 bases and the J segment 8 bases; nucleotides outside the gene matches: 4. This CDR3 is built from 14 residues. Germline V lookup: CDR1 SNHLY, CDR2 FYNNEI. CDR3 region: CASRGTSGMDEQFF. CDR3 DNA: TGTGCCAGCAGAGGGACTAGCGGGATGGATGAGCAGTTCTTC.

This clone was counted only a few times. The chain employs TRBV27 and TRBJ1-5; 7 bases fit TRBD1. V trimming: 2 bases; J trimming: 5 bases; junction bases outside the gene matches: 9. This CDR3 is 16 amino acids long. Germline-derived CDR1 and CDR2 are MNHEY and SMNVEV (reference sequence). CDR3 nucleotides: TGTGCCAGCAGTTTACTCGGGACAGTCCGGGATCAGCCCCAGCATTTT. As protein: CASSLLGTVRDQPQHF.